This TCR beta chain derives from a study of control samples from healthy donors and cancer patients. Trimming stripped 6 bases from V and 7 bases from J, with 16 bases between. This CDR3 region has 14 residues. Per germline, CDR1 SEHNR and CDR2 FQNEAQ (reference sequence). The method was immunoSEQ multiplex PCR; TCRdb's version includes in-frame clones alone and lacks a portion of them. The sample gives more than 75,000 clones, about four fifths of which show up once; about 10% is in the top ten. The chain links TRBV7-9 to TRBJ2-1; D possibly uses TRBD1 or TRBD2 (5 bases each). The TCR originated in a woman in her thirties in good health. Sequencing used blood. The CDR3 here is CASSRTGKGNEQFF. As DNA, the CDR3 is TGTGCCAGCAGTAGGACTGGGAAGGGGAATGAGCAGTTCTTC.